The source of this T cell receptor beta chain is a study of cytomegalovirus exposure and HLA in healthy donors. Primers included in the PCR were 60 Vbeta and 13 Jbeta primers. Only in-frame clones appear in the TCRdb table, and some are missing; sequencing was by immunoSEQ multiplex PCR. The sample has fewer than 120,000 clones; about four fifths are singletons. Germline assignment: CDR1 SGHAT and CDR2 FQNNGV. The CDR3 runs to 13 residues. V lost 5 bases and J lost 10; bases outside the gene matches: 9. This receptor was identified in a woman aged 60-75 years in good health and CMV-seropositive. The genes are TRBV11-2 and TRBJ1-1, with 8 bases lining up with TRBD1. The sequencing sample was made of PBMCs. CDR3 bases: TGTGCCAGCAGCCGGGACAGGCAAAGAGGAGCTTTCTTT. As protein: CASSRDRQRGAFF.